This TCR beta chain was observed in a study of blood T cell repertoires in COVID-19. Study summary: The United States, Italy and Spain supplied acute and convalescent COVID-19 samples.

Enrolled through a virtual design, the participants were between roughly 18 and 95 years of age and came from about two dozen US areas. CDR3 length: 16 residues. Germline V gene sequence: CDR1 MDHEN, CDR2 SYDVKM. The ends were cut back, 5 bases at V and 3 bases at J, with 19 bases in the middle. Original data processing: Estimated nucleated cell counts came from reference gene primer amplification. TCRdb's copy holds only in-frame clones and misses some; the assay was immunoSEQ multiplex PCR. V and J calls and clone size are copied from that table; D and trimming were computed from the DNA. The table has around 300,000 clones, about 90% seen once.

Sequenced material: PBMCs or T cells enriched from blood (not recorded which). This TCR was sampled from a woman aged 18-29 years with acute COVID-19. This chain uses TRBV28 with TRBJ1-2; TRBD1 might be the D (5 bases). CDR3 DNA sequence: TGTGCCAGCAGTCTCCCAATAGGGGCCAAGGACTATGGCTACACCTTC. Translated, it gives CASSLPIGAKDYGYTF.